The 13 T cell receptor beta chains listed next were all sequenced from one sample in a study of blood T cell repertoires in COVID-19. Some clones are missing from TCRdb's copy, which holds only in-frame ones; the method was immunoSEQ multiplex PCR. The sample holds about 160,000 clones, roughly 87% seen once. Input material: peripheral blood. The receptors stem from a woman aged 60-70 years with active or convalescent COVID-19.

The chain uses TRBV29-1 and TRBJ2-1; TRBD1 matches 12 bases. CDR1 and CDR2 from the germline V gene are SQVTM and ANQGSEA. The CDR3 is made up of 16 amino acids. Germline trimming cut 2 bases from V and 7 bases from J; bases unmatched to any gene: 9. The CDR3 region is CSVETGTGGIYNEQFF. The DNA for the CDR3 is TGCAGCGTTGAAACAGGGACAGGGGGCATCTATAATGAGCAGTTCTTC.

The chain links TRBV5-1 to TRBJ2-1; 9 bases match TRBD1. Trimming removed 5 bases from V and 4 bases from J; junction bases left unmatched: 4. The germline CDR1 and CDR2 sequences are SGHRS and YFSETQ. This CDR3 is 14 amino acids long. The CDR3, as DNA: TGCGCCAGCAGATCCGGGACAGGGTACAATGAGCAGTTCTTC. Residues: CASRSGTGYNEQFF.

The J gene is TRBJ1-4, the V gene TRBV24-1, with 7 bases that match TRBD1. The germline V gene encodes CDR1 KGHDR and CDR2 SFDVKD. The J segment lost 15 bases and the V segment lost 2 bases, leaving 11 bases of the junction unmatched. The CDR3 spans 14 residues. CDR3: CATSDSTHRQGVFF. CDR3 DNA sequence: TGTGCCACCAGTGATTCGACCCATCGACAGGGTGTGTTTTTT.

The chain carries TRBV7-2 and TRBJ2-6, with a tentative D call TRBD1 (6 bases). Germline values: CDR1 SGHTA, CDR2 FQGNSA. V lost 5 bases and J 3 bases, leaving 14 bases between the germline ends. CDR3 length equals 16 residues. The CDR3 DNA follows: TGTGCCAGCAGCAGAGAGACAGGCGGTGGGGCCAACGTCCTGACTTTC. Residues: CASSRETGGGANVLTF.

CDR3 loop: CASSFYLAGGTDTQYF. CDR3 coding DNA: TGTGCCAGCAGCTTCTACTTAGCGGGGGGCACAGATACGCAGTATTTT. The genes are TRBV7-9 and TRBJ2-3; the match to TRBD2 covers 9 bases. The germline gives CDR1 SEHNR, CDR2 FQNEAQ (reference sequence). V shed 3 bases and J 1 base; nucleotides not matched to a gene: 5. This CDR3 comprises 16 residues.

The V and J genes are TRBV6-4 and TRBJ1-6, with D tentatively TRBD1 (6 bases). The CDR3 has 14 residues. V was shortened by 2 bases and J by 6 bases, with 8 bases between the two germline ends. Looked up from germline, CDR1 is MRHNA and CDR2 is SNTAGT. CDR3 sequence: CASSDGQSNSPLHF. The CDR3 DNA sequence: TGTGCCAGCAGTGACGGACAGTCTAATTCACCCCTCCACTTT.

The chain couples TRBV2 to TRBJ1-1; unclear D gene. V shed 6 bases and J shed 3 bases, with 17 bases lying between them. The CDR3 loop spans 15 amino acids. CDR1 is SNHLY and CDR2 is FYNNEI in the germline V gene. CDR3 nucleotide sequence: TGTGCCAGCAGGTCCCCGGGGTGGGAGGACACTGAAGCTTTCTTT. As protein: CASRSPGWEDTEAFF.

This rearrangement joins TRBV28 to TRBJ2-3, with D perhaps matching TRBD2 (5 bases). V was shortened by 2 bases and J by 1 base, with 7 bases between the two germline ends. This CDR3 is 14 amino acids long. Looked up from germline, CDR1 is MDHEN and CDR2 is SYDVKM. For the CDR3, the DNA is TGTGCCAGCAGTTTAGCGGGTCGCACAGATACGCAGTATTTT. This gives the protein CASSLAGRTDTQYF.

The chain uses TRBV5-1 and TRBJ2-1; unclear D gene. The germline V and J ends were trimmed by 0 bases and 0 bases, with 7 bases remaining between them. From germline, CDR1 is SGHRS and CDR2 YFSETQ. CDR3 size: 15 residues. CDR3 region: CASSLVQVSYNEQFF. The CDR3 bases are TGCGCCAGCAGCTTGGTCCAGGTCTCCTACAATGAGCAGTTCTTC.

This clone has a count of ten or more. The CDR3 bases are TGCGCCAGCAGCCAAACGACTGGTAATACGCAGTATTTT. It translates to CASSQTTGNTQYF. This rearrangement joins TRBV4-3 to TRBJ2-3; unclear D gene. The CDR3 is made up of 13 amino acids. V lost 2 bases, J lost 7 bases, and 10 bases lay in between. Germline-derived CDR1 and CDR2 are LGHNA and YSLEER.

The genes are TRBV4-3 and TRBJ1-5; D gene unclear. The germline V and J ends were trimmed by 0 bases and 7 bases, with 7 bases remaining between them. Per germline, CDR1 LGHNA and CDR2 YSLEER. CDR3 length: 13 amino acids. CDR3 residues: CASSQDQSQPQHF. The DNA of the CDR3 is TGCGCCAGCAGCCAAGATCAAAGCCAGCCCCAGCATTTT.

This chain links TRBV5-8 with TRBJ2-6; 7 positions agree with TRBD1. Germline trimming cut 4 bases from V and 4 bases from J; bases unmatched to any gene: 17. The CDR3 extends over 19 amino acids. The germline gives CDR1 SGHTS, CDR2 YDEGEE. CDR3 nucleotides: TGTGCCAGCAGCCCCGAAGGACAGGTCAGATGGCGAGGGGCCAACGTCCTGACTTTC. Its protein product is CASSPEGQVRWRGANVLTF.

CDR3: CASSGQLDTQYF. CDR3 DNA: TGTGCCAGCAGCGGACAACTAGATACGCAGTATTTT. This sequence joins TRBV11-2 and TRBJ2-3, with D perhaps TRBD1 (5 bases). The CDR3 runs to 12 residues. Germline loops: CDR1 SGHAT, CDR2 FQNNGV. V was shortened by 5 bases and J by 5 bases, with 8 bases between the two germline ends.